One sample yielded the 17 T cell receptor beta chains listed below, sequenced in a study of T cell responses to AZD1222 COVID-19 vaccine. Measured with immunoSEQ multiplex PCR; TCRdb has only the in-frame clones, and not every one. The data contain around 71,000 clones, roughly 85% of them seen just once; the ten biggest clones take up roughly 3.1%. The sample here was peripheral blood, taken on day 0 of AZD1222 vaccination. All receptors come from an adult in good health.

The chain recombines TRBV15 with TRBJ1-3; D gene uncertain. Germline values: CDR1 LNHNV, CDR2 YYDKDF (reference sequence). The CDR3 extends over 14 amino acids. Between the trimmed V and J ends, which lost 0 bases and 8 bases, there was a span of 11 bases. This CDR3 reads CATSRDQPQDTIYF. CDR3 DNA: TGTGCCACCAGCAGAGATCAACCCCAGGACACCATATATTTT.

The genes are TRBV12-5 and TRBJ1-6; D unresolved. The CDR3 totals 15 residues. In germline, CDR1 is LGHNT, CDR2 FRNRAP. V dropped 6 bases and J dropped 7 bases, with 16 bases sitting between them. CDR3 sequence reads: CASGYPGQQNSPLHF. DNA of the CDR3: TGTGCTAGTGGGTATCCCGGGCAGCAGAATTCACCCCTCCACTTT.

The V and J genes are TRBV5-1 and TRBJ1-1; TRBD1 agrees at 8 bases. Germline V gene lookup returns CDR1 SGHRS and CDR2 YFSETQ. The CDR3 is made up of 17 amino acids. The junction had 10 bases not matched to a gene; V was cut back by 3 bases and J by 0 bases. CDR3 amino acids: CASSWTGSSTLNTEAFF. CDR3 DNA: TGCGCCAGCAGCTGGACAGGGAGCTCTACCCTGAACACTGAAGCTTTCTTT. Combining the CDR3 with reference TRBV5-1 and TRBJ1-1 gives the whole variable domain KAGVTQTPRYLIKTRGQQVTLSCSPISGHRSVSWYQQTPGQGLQFLFEYFSETQRNKGNFPGRFSGRQFSNSRSEMNVSTLELGDSALYLCASSWTGSSTLNTEAFFGQGTRLTVV.

The rearrangement links TRBV28 to TRBJ1-1, with 8 bases aligning to TRBD1. CDR1 and CDR2 (germline): MDHEN, SYDVKM. V shed 2 bases, J shed 5 bases, and the junction held 4 bases outside the gene matches. The CDR3 has 14 residues. In DNA, the CDR3 is TGTGCCAGCAGTTTAGGACAGGGCGGGACTGAAGCTTTCTTT. Protein product: CASSLGQGGTEAFF.

The chain is built from TRBV5-5 and TRBJ2-6; D call uncertain. This CDR3 has 13 amino acids. Germline CDR1 and CDR2: SGHKS and YYEKEE (reference sequence). Trimming removed 5 bases at V and 4 bases at J, with 7 bases between. Here the CDR3 DNA reads TGTGCCAGCAGGCGTGAAGGGGCCAACGTCCTGACTTTC. The encoded protein is CASRREGANVLTF.

The chain couples TRBV14 to TRBJ2-7, with 7 positions matching TRBD1. Germline assignment: CDR1 SGHDN and CDR2 FVKESK. The V and J ends lost 5 bases and 3 bases, in that order; junction bases with no gene match: 7. CDR3 length: 14 amino acids. The CDR3 loop is CASSTGAGDYEQYF. CDR3 bases: TGTGCCAGCAGCACAGGGGCAGGGGACTACGAGCAGTACTTC.

The chain is built from TRBV20-1 and TRBJ1-4; D not certain. Germline CDR1 DFQATT, CDR2 SNEGSKA (reference sequence). Deletions cut 3 bases from V and 8 bases from J, with 16 bases between. This CDR3 has 14 amino acids. The chain's CDR3 is CSASRSLTIEKLFF. In nucleotides, the CDR3 is TGCAGTGCTAGTCGGTCCCTAACGATCGAAAAACTGTTTTTT.

The genes are TRBV2 and TRBJ2-3; D is undetermined. Germline V gene data show CDR1 as SNHLY and CDR2 as FYNNEI. V lost 2 bases and J lost 6, with 6 bases in between. CDR3 length: 12 residues. CDR3 nucleotides: TGTGCCAGCAGTGAAAGGCCCGATACGCAGTATTTT. This codes for CASSERPDTQYF.

The rearrangement links TRBV9 to TRBJ1-3; maybe TRBD1 (6 bases). Germline V gene sequence: CDR1 SGDLS, CDR2 YYNGEE. The CDR3 totals 15 residues. Between the trimmed V and J ends, which lost 4 bases and 0 bases, there was a span of 11 bases. The DNA for the CDR3 is TGTGCCAGCAGCCCCCGGACAGCCTCTGGAAACACCATATATTTT. Its translation is CASSPRTASGNTIYF. Looking up the rest from reference TRBV9 and TRBJ1-3 gives the full variable domain: DSGVTQTPKHLITATGQRVTLRCSPRSGDLSVYWYQQSLDQGLQFLIQYYNGEERAKGNILERFSAQQFPDLHSELNLSSLELGDSALYFCASSPRTASGNTIYFGEGSWLTVV.

The chain links TRBV7-6 to TRBJ2-7; D uncertain. From germline, CDR1 is SGHVS and CDR2 FNYEAQ. CDR3 length: 13 amino acids. The germline V and J ends were trimmed by 6 bases and 1 base, with 10 bases remaining between them. The CDR3 sequence is CASRKGASYEQYF. CDR3 sequence (DNA): TGTGCCAGCAGGAAGGGCGCATCCTACGAGCAGTACTTC.

The J gene is TRBJ1-1, the V gene TRBV4-3; possibly TRBD1 for D (6 bases). V was clipped by 6 bases and J by 5 bases, with 16 bases between them. CDR3 length: 14 amino acids. The V gene's germline CDR1 is LGHNA and CDR2 YSLEER. As DNA, the CDR3 is TGCGCCAGCAGTCTATTAGGGGGTGGTACTGAAGCTTTCTTT. Translation: CASSLLGGGTEAFF.

The chain recombines TRBV15 with TRBJ1-5, with 8 nucleotides matching TRBD1. Unmatched junction bases numbered 4, after V lost 3 bases and J lost 6 bases. The CDR3 spans 14 residues. Germline CDR1 is LNHNV and CDR2 is YYDKDF (reference sequence). Here the CDR3 reads CATSRLTGVQPQHF. The CDR3 DNA reads TGTGCCACCAGCAGGCTGACAGGGGTTCAGCCCCAGCATTTT. Using reference TRBV15 and TRBJ1-5 for the parts outside the CDR3, the full variable domain is DAMVIQNPRYQVTQFGKPVTLSCSQTLNHNVMYWYQQKSSQAPKLLFHYYDKDFNNEADTPDNFQSRRPNTSFCFLDIRSPGLGDTAMYLCATSRLTGVQPQHFGDGTRLSIL.

The chain is built from TRBV27 and TRBJ2-3; the D gene is possibly TRBD2 (6 bases). Germline lookup yields CDR1 MNHEY and CDR2 SMNVEV (reference sequence). The CDR3 consists of 13 residues. V lost 6 bases, J lost 3 bases, and 10 bases lay in between. The CDR3 nucleotides are TGTGCCAGCAGGAGAAGCGGGACAGATACGCAGTATTTT. This encodes CASRRSGTDTQYF.

This rearrangement joins TRBV28 to TRBJ1-2; D not certain. V gave up 8 bases and J gave up 2 bases, with 15 bases separating them. This CDR3 is 14 amino acids long. Per germline, CDR1 MDHEN and CDR2 SYDVKM. The CDR3 here is CASADGTGNYGYTF. The CDR3, as DNA: TGTGCCAGCGCCGATGGAACGGGAAACTATGGCTACACCTTC.

The chain employs TRBV19 and TRBJ1-1; 8 nucleotides agree with TRBD1. With V trimmed by 6 bases and J by 5 bases, 11 bases remained unmatched. Germline V gene data show CDR1 as LNHDA and CDR2 as SQIVND (reference sequence). The CDR3 loop spans 15 amino acids. CDR3 amino acids: CASRLWRTGGTEAFF. The CDR3 DNA follows: TGTGCCAGTAGATTATGGCGTACAGGGGGTACTGAAGCTTTCTTT.

V and J are TRBV29-1 and TRBJ1-5, with D uncertain. The germline CDR1 and CDR2 sequences are SQVTM and ANQGSEA. V lost 7 bases and J lost 1, with 14 bases in between. The CDR3 is made up of 14 amino acids. The CDR3 protein is CSESSAFSNQPQHF. The CDR3 DNA is TGCAGCGAGTCTTCAGCGTTCAGCAATCAGCCCCAGCATTTT.

The genes are TRBV6-2 or TRBV6-3 and TRBJ2-1; 7 bases align to TRBD1. Germline trimming cut 0 bases from V and 12 bases from J; bases unmatched to any gene: 14. Germline loops: CDR1 MNHEY, CDR2 SVGEGT. This CDR3 contains 16 residues. CDR3 in DNA: TGTGCCAGCAGTTACTCCGCTGACAGGGCCCGATCCCCGCAGTTCTTC. Translation: CASSYSADRARSPQFF.